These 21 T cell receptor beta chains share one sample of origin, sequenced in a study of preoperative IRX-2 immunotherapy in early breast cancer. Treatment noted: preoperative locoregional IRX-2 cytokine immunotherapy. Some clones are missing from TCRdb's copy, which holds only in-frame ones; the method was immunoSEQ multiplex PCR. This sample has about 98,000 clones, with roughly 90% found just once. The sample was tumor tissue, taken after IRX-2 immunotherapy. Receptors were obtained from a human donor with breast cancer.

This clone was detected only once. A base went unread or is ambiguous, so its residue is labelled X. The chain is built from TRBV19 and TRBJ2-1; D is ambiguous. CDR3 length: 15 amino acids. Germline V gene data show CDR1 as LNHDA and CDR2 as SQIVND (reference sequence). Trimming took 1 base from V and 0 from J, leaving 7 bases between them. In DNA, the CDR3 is TGTGCCAGTAGTATAGCGMCGAGCTCCTACAATGAGCAGTTCTTC. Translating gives CASSIAXSSYNEQFF.

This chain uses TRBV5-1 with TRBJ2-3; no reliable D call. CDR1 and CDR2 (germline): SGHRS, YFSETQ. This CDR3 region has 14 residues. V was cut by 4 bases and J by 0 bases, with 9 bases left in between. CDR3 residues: CASSPYTSTDTQYF. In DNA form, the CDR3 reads TGCGCCAGCAGCCCATATACTAGCACAGATACGCAGTATTTT.

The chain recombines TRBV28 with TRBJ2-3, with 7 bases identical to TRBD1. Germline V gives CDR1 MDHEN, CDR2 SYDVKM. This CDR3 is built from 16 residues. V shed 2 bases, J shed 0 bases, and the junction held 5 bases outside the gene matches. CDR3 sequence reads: CASSLGGTASTDTQYF. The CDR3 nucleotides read TGTGCCAGCAGTTTAGGTGGGACAGCAAGCACAGATACGCAGTATTTT.

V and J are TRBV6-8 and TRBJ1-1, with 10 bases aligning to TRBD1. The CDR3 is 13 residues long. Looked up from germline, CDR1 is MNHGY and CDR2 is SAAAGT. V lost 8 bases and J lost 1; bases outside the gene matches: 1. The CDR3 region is CASRTGGNTEAFF. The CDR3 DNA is TGTGCCAGCCGGACAGGGGGGAACACTGAAGCTTTCTTT.

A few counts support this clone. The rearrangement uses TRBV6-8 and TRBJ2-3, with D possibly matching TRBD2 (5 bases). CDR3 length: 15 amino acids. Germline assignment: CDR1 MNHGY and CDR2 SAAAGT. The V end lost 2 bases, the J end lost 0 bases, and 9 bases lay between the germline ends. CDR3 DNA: TGTGCCAGCAGTTACGGCGGGTCTAGCACAGATACGCAGTATTTT. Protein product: CASSYGGSSTDTQYF.

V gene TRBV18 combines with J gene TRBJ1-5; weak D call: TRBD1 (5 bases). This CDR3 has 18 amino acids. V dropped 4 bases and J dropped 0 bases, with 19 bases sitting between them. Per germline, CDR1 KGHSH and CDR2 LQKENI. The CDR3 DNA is TGTGCCAGCTCACTCGGACGTCCCGCGAGGGGTAGCAATCAGCCCCAGCATTTT. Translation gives CASSLGRPARGSNQPQHF.

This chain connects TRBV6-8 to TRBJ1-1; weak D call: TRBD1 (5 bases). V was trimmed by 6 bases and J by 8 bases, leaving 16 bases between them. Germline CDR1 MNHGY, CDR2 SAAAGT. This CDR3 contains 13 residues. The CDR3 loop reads CASSPNPRAEAFF. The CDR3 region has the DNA TGTGCCAGCAGCCCCAATCCCAGGGCGGAAGCTTTCTTT.

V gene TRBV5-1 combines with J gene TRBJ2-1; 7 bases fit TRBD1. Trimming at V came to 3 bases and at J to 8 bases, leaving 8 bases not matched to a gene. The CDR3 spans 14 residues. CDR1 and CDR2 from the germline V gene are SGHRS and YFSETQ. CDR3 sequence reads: CASSSEGTEDEQFF. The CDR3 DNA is TGCGCCAGCAGCTCCGAGGGGACAGAGGATGAGCAGTTCTTC.

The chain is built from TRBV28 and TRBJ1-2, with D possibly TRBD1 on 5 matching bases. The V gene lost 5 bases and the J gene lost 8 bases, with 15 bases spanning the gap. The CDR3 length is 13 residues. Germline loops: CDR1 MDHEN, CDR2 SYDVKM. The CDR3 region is CASSAGGEDGYTF. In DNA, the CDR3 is TGTGCCAGCAGTGCGGGGGGAGAAGACGGCTACACCTTC.

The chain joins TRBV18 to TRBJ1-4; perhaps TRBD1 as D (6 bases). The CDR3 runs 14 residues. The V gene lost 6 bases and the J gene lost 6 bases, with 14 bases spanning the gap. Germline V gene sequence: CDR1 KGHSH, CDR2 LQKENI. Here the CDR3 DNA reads TGTGCCAGCTCCCACGCCGGGGGCGATGAAAAACTGTTTTTT. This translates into CASSHAGGDEKLFF.

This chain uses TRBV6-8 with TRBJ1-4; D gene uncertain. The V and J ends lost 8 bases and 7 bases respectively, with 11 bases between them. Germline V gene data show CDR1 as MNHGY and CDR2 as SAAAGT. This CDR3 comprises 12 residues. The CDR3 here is CASSVLGEKLFF. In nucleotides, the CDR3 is TGTGCCAGCTCGGTATTGGGTGAAAAACTGTTTTTT.

The CDR3, as DNA: TGCGCCAGCAGCTTGGGGTTCACAGAAGAGACCCAGTACTTC. Translating it yields CASSLGFTEETQYF. This chain joins TRBV5-1 and TRBJ2-5; D ambiguous. The CDR3 runs to 14 residues. V dropped 0 bases and J dropped 3 bases, with 9 bases sitting between them. The germline CDR1 and CDR2 sequences are SGHRS and YFSETQ.

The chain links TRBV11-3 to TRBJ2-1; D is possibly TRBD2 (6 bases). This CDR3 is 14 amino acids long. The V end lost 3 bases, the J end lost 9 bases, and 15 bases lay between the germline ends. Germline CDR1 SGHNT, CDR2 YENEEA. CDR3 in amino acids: CASSLLPGESEQFF. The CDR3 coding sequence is TGTGCCAGCAGCTTGCTTCCGGGGGAGTCTGAGCAGTTCTTC.

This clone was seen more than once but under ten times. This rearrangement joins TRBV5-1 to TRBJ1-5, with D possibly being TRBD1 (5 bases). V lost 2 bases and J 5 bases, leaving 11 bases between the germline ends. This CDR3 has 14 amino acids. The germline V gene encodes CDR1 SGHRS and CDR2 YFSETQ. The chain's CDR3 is CASSFQGGDQPQHF. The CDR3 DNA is TGCGCCAGCAGCTTTCAGGGAGGGGATCAGCCCCAGCATTTT. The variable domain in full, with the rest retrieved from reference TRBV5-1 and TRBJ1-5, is KAGVTQTPRYLIKTRGQQVTLSCSPISGHRSVSWYQQTPGQGLQFLFEYFSETQRNKGNFPGRFSGRQFSNSRSEMNVSTLELGDSALYLCASSFQGGDQPQHFGDGTRLSIL.

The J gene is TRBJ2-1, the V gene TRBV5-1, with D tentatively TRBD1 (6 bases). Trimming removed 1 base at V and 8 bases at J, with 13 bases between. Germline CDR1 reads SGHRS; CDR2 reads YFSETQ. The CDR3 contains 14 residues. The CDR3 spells CASSLQGPPHEQFF. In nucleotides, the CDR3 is TGCGCCAGCAGCTTGCAGGGGCCACCCCATGAGCAGTTCTTC.

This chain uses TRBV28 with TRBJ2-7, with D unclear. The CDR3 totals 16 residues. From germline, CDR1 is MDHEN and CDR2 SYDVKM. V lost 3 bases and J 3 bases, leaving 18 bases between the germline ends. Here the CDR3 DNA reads TGTGCCAGCAGTTTGATCGGCAGGTCGAGGCACTACGAGCAGTACTTC. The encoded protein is CASSLIGRSRHYEQYF.

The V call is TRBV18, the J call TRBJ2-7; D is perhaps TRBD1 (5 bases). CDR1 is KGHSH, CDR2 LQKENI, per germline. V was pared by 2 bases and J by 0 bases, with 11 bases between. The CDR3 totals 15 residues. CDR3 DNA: TGTGCCAGCTCACCAGGGGCCTCCTCCTCCTACGAGCAGTACTTC. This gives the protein CASSPGASSSYEQYF.

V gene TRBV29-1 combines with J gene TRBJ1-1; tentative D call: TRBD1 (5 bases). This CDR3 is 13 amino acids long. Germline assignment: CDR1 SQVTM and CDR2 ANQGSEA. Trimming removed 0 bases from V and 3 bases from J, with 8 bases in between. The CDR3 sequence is CSVEDPRDTEAFF. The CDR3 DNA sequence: TGCAGCGTTGAAGATCCCAGGGACACTGAAGCTTTCTTT. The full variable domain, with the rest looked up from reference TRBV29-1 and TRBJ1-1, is SAVISQKPSRDICQRGTSLTIQCQVDSQVTMMFWYRQQPGQSLTLIATANQGSEATYESGFVIDKFPISRPNLTFSTLTVSNMSPEDSSIYLCSVEDPRDTEAFFGQGTRLTVV.

This CDR3 is CASSRPGQTGTEAFF. Here the CDR3 DNA reads TGTGCCAGCAGCCGACCCGGACAGACTGGCACTGAAGCTTTCTTT. V is TRBV11-3 and J is TRBJ1-1; TRBD1 is a possible D gene (6 bases). Deletions cut 5 bases from V and 4 bases from J, with 17 bases between. The CDR3 totals 15 residues. CDR1 and CDR2 (germline): SGHNT, YENEEA.

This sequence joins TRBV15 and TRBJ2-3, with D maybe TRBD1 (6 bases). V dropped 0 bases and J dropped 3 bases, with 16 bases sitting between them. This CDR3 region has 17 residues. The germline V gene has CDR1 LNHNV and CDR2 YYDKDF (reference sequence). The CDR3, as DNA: TGTGCCACCAGCAGAGAGGTGGGCAGGGGAAATACAGATACGCAGTATTTT. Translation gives CATSREVGRGNTDTQYF.

The CDR3: CASSLVAGGESTQYF. In DNA form, the CDR3 reads TGTGCCAGCAGCTTAGTAGCGGGGGGCGAGAGTACGCAGTATTTT. The chain combines TRBV11-3 with TRBJ2-3; 10 positions agree with TRBD2. V was clipped by 1 base and J by 8 bases; unmatched bases: 6. The CDR3 is made up of 15 amino acids. The germline V gene encodes CDR1 SGHNT and CDR2 YENEEA.